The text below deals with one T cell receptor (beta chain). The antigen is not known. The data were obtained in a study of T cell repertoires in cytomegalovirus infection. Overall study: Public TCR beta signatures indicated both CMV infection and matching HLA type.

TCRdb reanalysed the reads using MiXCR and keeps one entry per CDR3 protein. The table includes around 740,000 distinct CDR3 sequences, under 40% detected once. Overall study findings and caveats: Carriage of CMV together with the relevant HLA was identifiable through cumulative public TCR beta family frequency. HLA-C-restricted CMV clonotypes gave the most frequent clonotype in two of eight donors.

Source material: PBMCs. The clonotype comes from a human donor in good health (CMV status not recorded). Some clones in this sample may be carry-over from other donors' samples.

CDR3 residues: CASTLAGGNTEAFF. The CDR3 DNA reads as TGTGCCAGCACCCTGGCGGGGGGGAACACTGAAGCTTTCTTT. The chain employs TRBV5-4 and TRBJ1-1, with TRBD1 as a possible D gene (5 bases). Germline V CDR1 and CDR2: SGHNT, YYREEE (reference sequence). V was trimmed by 6 bases and J by 1 base, leaving 13 bases between them. This CDR3 has 14 residues.